This TCR beta chain stems from a study of cytomegalovirus exposure and HLA in healthy donors. Study conclusions and caveats: Testing in vitro showed a few CMV-associated chains specific for CMV antigens. The classifier reportedly diagnosed cytomegalovirus status with high specificity and sensitivity.

To note about this clone: Antigen specificity is unknown.

This CDR3 is built from 14 residues. V lost 6 bases to trimming and J lost 4 bases; unmatched junction nucleotides: 6. The V gene's germline CDR1 is ENHRY and CDR2 SYGVKD. Using immunoSEQ multiplex PCR, the repertoire was profiled, and TCRdb retains in-frame clones only, with some absent. This sample has about 120,000 clones, with more than 75% found just once. The origin of this receptor is a woman aged 25 to 39 in good health and CMV-seronegative. The J gene is TRBJ2-5, the V gene TRBV10-3; the match to TRBD1 covers 9 bases. The material sequenced was PBMCs. The CDR3 DNA reads TGTGCCATCAGATCGGACAGGGGCGCAGAGACCCAGTACTTC. This encodes CAIRSDRGAETQYF.